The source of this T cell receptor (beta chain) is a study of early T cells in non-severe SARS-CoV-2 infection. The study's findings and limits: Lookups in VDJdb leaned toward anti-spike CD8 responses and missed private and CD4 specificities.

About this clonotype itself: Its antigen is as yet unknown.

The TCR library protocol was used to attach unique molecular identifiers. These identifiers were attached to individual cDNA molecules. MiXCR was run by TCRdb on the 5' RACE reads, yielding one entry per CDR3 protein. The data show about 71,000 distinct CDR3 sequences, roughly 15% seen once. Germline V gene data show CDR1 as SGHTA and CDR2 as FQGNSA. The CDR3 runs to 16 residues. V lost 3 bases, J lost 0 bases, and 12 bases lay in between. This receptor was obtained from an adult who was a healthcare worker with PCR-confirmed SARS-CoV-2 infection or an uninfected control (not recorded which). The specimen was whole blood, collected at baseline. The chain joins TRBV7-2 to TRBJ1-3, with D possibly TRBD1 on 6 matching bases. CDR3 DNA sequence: TGTGCCAGCAGCTTCACAGGGACCTTCTCTGGAAACACCATATATTTT. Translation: CASSFTGTFSGNTIYF.